A single T cell receptor beta chain is shown here with its context. No antigen is known for it. The data derive from a study of OX40 agonist ivuxolimab in advanced cancers. Study-level results: At 0.1 to 3.0 mg/kg and by week 6, clonal expansion occurred in CD4+ and CD8+ blood T cells. The authors also found low normalized T-cell clonal expansion in some nonresponders.

Produced via immunoSEQ multiplex PCR; TCRdb's table is partial and in-frame only. The table records roughly 60,000 clones, roughly nine tenths of them present only once. Germline values: CDR1 MDHEN, CDR2 SYDVKM. Trimming stripped 7 bases from V and 8 bases from J, with 17 bases between. This CDR3 spans 13 amino acids. It was autoimmune disease history or systemic immunosuppression that excluded patients. Blood specimens came from baseline, cycle 4 day 1, and cycle 7 day 1. The chain couples TRBV28 to TRBJ2-5, with D perhaps TRBD1 or TRBD2 (5 bases each). The TCR was taken from an adult with an advanced solid tumor such as melanoma, head and neck, liver or kidney cancer. The source material was CD4+ or CD8+ T cells sorted from blood, sampled in a trial of the OX40 agonist ivuxolimab. The CDR3 protein is CASTPGWGSTQYF. CDR3 nucleotides: TGTGCCAGCACCCCGGGGTGGGGGAGTACCCAGTACTTC.